The sequence of this TCR beta chain was determined in a study of cytomegalovirus exposure and HLA in healthy donors (TCRdb year 2017). About the full investigation: In an earlier analysis of under 750 of the donors, less than 350 Gb of sequence data and 100 million or so unique TCR beta sequences from about 180 million T cells were reported. In a later analysis, previously published TCR beta repertoires from 666 donors were re-analyzed and high-resolution HLA genotyping was added so that TCR occurrence patterns could be studied. Every discovery cohort repertoire had been produced on one sequencing platform. Rather than drawing on any new phenotypic data, the later analysis identified candidate immune exposures from TCR beta sequences and the way those sequences occurred across donors. A handful of DR-DQ haplotypes were handled as single units for association and clustering because linkage in the cohort was strong. A separate validation cohort of about 110 different subjects was used in addition to the roughly 670-subject first cohort. Around 330 gigabases of sequencing data and 70 million to 100 million unique TCR sequences made up an early release that covered approximately 700 HLA-typed donors. The number of donors typed differed by locus, with about 629-630 for A, B, C, DRB1 and DQB1, 522 for DQA1, about 610 for DPA1, and around 430 for DPB1. An earlier analysis of roughly 600 of the donors used high-throughput TCR beta sequencing to judge whether each TCR beta V gene segment behaved as functional or pseudogenic. Both class I and class II loci were covered by HLA typing, at four-digit resolution. Genome-wide SNP genotypes for about 55% of the roughly 670 donors were used in a later genetic analysis, which treated that subset as a discovery cohort. Donor age, sex, ethnicity and CMV serostatus were compiled alongside the repertoire data. Of the 300 to 450 genotyped donors, about 80% fell in the genetic ancestry cluster associated with self-reported Caucasian donors. The study aimed to test whether signatures of past pathogen exposure could be identified by cataloging public T cell receptors. The T cell repertoires of 670 or so subjects were profiled by immunosequencing and related to cytomegalovirus serostatus. Across around 400 genotyped donors of the cohort, an average of roughly 250,000 unique TCR beta nucleotide sequences per donor were sequenced, and roughly a sixth of those sequences were non-productive. To predict cytomegalovirus infection status, the study brought together high-throughput TCR immunosequencing, statistical association of individual TCRs with disease status, and machine learning. Study-wide conclusions, independent of this receptor: Approximately 18 rarely observed V segments, including chromosome 9 orphons, were excluded from the earlier analysis of just under 600 of the donors because counts were too low. The authors suggested that the approach could potentially be generalized to other disease states and immunological phenotypes. Three of the identified cytomegalovirus-associated TCR beta chains were confirmed in vitro to be specific for cytomegalovirus antigens. In a later genetic analysis, fewer N-insertions in productive TCRs were reported among donors in an Asian-associated ancestry cluster than the roughly 640-donor mean. In this cohort, only TCR beta chains were sequenced, and detectable features were limited by the absence of alpha or paired-chain data. In an earlier analysis of around 600 of the donors, most TCR beta V segments were observed in productive rearrangements about 87% or about 30% of the time, broadly matching IMGT annotations. Most TCR sequences were seen in very few donors, while some public TCRs were found in many individuals. Because HLA typing was unavailable for some donors at each locus, only the typed subset was used in association tests. A total of roughly 160 TCR beta chains were listed by the study as associated with cytomegalovirus. Specific HLA alleles were associated with 15,000 to 20,000 TCR beta sequences at a false discovery rate of 0.05 in a later analysis. According to a later analysis, most CMV-associated TCR beta chains appeared to be HLA-restricted, and the HLA associations seemed to be driven largely by CMV exposure. CMV serostatus was the only immune exposure information available for the cohort. Cytomegalovirus status was reported to be diagnosed by the classifier with high specificity and sensitivity in both the original and validation cohorts. Some IMGT-functional V segments, including TRBV6-2 and TRBV6-3, could not be distinguished by the 87-base-pair reads and were therefore excluded. Roughly uniform sequencing depth across donors was assumed in presence/absence analyses, although this assumption may not hold. A later analysis reported that several top co-occurrence clusters appeared linked to parvovirus B19, influenza, CMV and Epstein-Barr virus. Assigning TCR associations to individual alleles was difficult when HLA alleles, especially DR and DQ, strongly co-occurred. Linkage disequilibrium might explain the correlated functional status among segregating V segments, but an unknown experimental factor could not be ruled out. A further reported finding was that TCR beta sequences accurately predicted the HLA-A and HLA-B alleles for most subjects in the first cohort. In a later analysis, the rate of TCR association differed among HLA loci, with DRB1 alleles having the most associated TCRs and HLA-C alleles having the fewest. In a later genetic analysis, a missense DCLRE1C variant was associated with V-gene and J-gene trimming of TCR beta chains, and the association was replicated in an independent cohort. A later analysis found that HLA-associated TCR beta chains were more clonally expanded and had lower generation probabilities than equally common non-associated chains. A cluster of highly shared sequence variants was judged likely to be a technical artifact of the sequencing pipeline.

V is reduced by 6 bases and J by 3 bases, leaving a spacing of 11 bases between them. Taken from the germline V gene, the CDR1 and CDR2 loops are SGHRS and YFSETQ. Including cysteine and phenylalanine, the CDR3 has 13 amino acids. Only the CDR3 DNA is retained, 39 bases long and in frame from the first base. This clone has just a few counts. What this receptor recognizes is not known. No base qualities exist here, and no much larger clone lies one base off it. Library creation used the immunoSEQ multiplex PCR assay. For the multiplex PCR, a mixture combining 60 forward primers for TCR Vbeta segments and 13 reverse primers for TCR Jbeta segments was used. A multiplex PCR assay on genomic DNA amplified the CDR3 region of rearranged TCR beta genes. Amplified TCR beta libraries were sequenced as 87-base-pair reads on the Illumina HiSeq System. For the original study's pipeline: Across the 640 or so repertoires, a later analysis counted 80 million or so unique TCR beta chains, approximately 12 million of which were shared by at least two donors. Raw reads were error-corrected and collapsed into unique sequences by a nearest-neighbor algorithm in which closely related sequences were merged to remove PCR and sequencing errors. CDR3 sequences were aligned to IMGT reference sequences to assign V, D and J gene segments. For a sequence to be retained, at least a six-nucleotide match to both a V gene segment and a J gene segment was required. A rearrangement was called productive if the CDR3 had no stop codons and remained in frame with V and J, and every other rearrangement was called non-productive. CDR3 was defined by IMGT convention, running from the second conserved V-encoded cysteine to the conserved J-encoded phenylalanine. Sequences without an unambiguous match to a single V gene segment were excluded from the earlier analysis of 450 to 750 of the donors. In an earlier analysis of about 590 of the donors, a V segment was called functional when productive rearrangements were above 56.7%, and segregating when the standard deviation between donors exceeded 5%. A statistical classification framework was built to diagnose cytomegalovirus status from the catalog of TCR beta chain sequences. In a later analysis, TCR nucleotide sequences were compared against IMGT/GENE-DB human TR gene sequences so that V and J genes could be assigned. In a later analysis, CDR3 sequences and most-parsimonious VDJ recombination scenarios were assigned using the TCRdist pipeline. A later analysis defined each TCR beta chain by its CDR3 amino acid sequence plus V-gene family, and excluded reads lacking a unique V-gene family. A later analysis removed 500 to 650 highly shared, low-generation-probability nucleotide sequences to deal with suspected cross-contamination and a sequencing artifact. A later analysis calculated a clonal expansion index for each public chain from normalized within-repertoire ranks of inferred template counts. In a later analysis, generation probabilities were computed using a VDJ recombination model fitted to out-of-frame rearrangements, and the results were checked against IGoR. A later analysis scored TCR-TCR, TCR-HLA and TCR-CMV co-occurrence with hypergeometric tests, applying a repertoire-size bias correction to TCR pairs. False discovery rates were estimated in a later analysis by permuting HLA or CMV assignments 20 times. In a later analysis, co-occurring TCRs were grouped using DBSCAN, and TCRdist sequence similarity was added for clustering within HLA-allele-positive subsets. Repertoires with fewer than 30,000 or more than 120,000 public chains, plus five repertoires with anomalous nucleotide sharing, were excluded from co-occurrence clustering. In TCRdb, the immuneACCESS table is reduced to in-frame sequences with V and J assigned. These tables do not hold every clone; where another copy was compared, an unresolved V gene accounts for under half, and the others remain unexplained. V, J and clone size derive from that table, while D and trimming were established from the DNA sequence. The sample data list about 180,000 clones, and approximately 80% of these were observed just once. The top ten constitute around 1.4% of the sample.

The cohort comprised more than 550 healthy bone marrow donors. Cohort members were all nominally healthy when sampled, although unrecorded immune exposures were likely present. The donor was CMV seropositive and belonged to the group of 250 to 350 seropositive cohort members. Every donor gave a peripheral blood sample, and the peripheral blood mononuclear cells from that sample were used for TCR beta sequencing. Genomic DNA was extracted from the blood cell samples with the Qiagen DNeasy Blood Extraction Kit. The rearranged chain carries TRBV5-1 and TRBJ2-3; TRBD2 might be the D gene, on 6 matching bases. The sample consisted of PBMCs. This receptor was identified in a girl aged 5-17 years in good health and CMV-seropositive. For the CDR3, the sequence is CASNAEGTDTQYF. The nucleotides read TGCGCCAGCAATGCGGAGGGAACAGATACGCAGTATTTT.